This TCR beta chain was observed in a study of control samples from healthy donors and cancer patients. Sequencing was performed with immunoSEQ multiplex PCR; in TCRdb, only in-frame clones are kept and a portion is missing. This sample has about 77,000 clones, with almost 95% found just once. The CDR3 is made up of 14 amino acids. V shed 6 bases and J shed 6 bases, with 18 bases lying between them. The germline CDR1 and CDR2 sequences are MNHEY and SVGAGI. This rearrangement joins TRBV6-5 to TRBJ2-7; the D gene is possibly TRBD2 (6 bases). Sequencing was carried out using blood. This TCR came from a woman aged 60-75 years in good health. CDR3 in DNA: TGTGCCAGCAGAATGCGGTCGGGGGTAGGCGAGCAGTACTTC. This translates into CASRMRSGVGEQYF.